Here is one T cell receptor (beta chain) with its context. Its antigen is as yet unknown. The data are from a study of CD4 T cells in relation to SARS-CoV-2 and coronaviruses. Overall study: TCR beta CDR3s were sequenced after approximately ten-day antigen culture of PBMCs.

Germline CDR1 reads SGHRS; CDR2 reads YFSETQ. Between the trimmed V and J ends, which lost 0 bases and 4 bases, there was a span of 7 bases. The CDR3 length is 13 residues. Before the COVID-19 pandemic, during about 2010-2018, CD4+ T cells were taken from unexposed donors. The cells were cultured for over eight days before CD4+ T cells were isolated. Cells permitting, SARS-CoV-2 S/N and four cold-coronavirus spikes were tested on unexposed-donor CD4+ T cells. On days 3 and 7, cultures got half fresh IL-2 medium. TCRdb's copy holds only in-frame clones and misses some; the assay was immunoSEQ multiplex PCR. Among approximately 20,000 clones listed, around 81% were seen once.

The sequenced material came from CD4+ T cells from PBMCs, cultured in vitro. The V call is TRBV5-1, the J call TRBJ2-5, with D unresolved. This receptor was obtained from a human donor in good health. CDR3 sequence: CASSLALGETQYF. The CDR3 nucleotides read TGCGCCAGCAGCTTGGCCTTGGGAGAGACCCAGTACTTC.